This T cell receptor beta chain was profiled in a study of cytotoxic CD8 clonotypes in ibrutinib-treated CLL. Study information: Response samples came after a median around twelve months of treatment, range 6 to 36.

Comments on this clone: Its antigen remains unknown.

The repertoire was sequenced with immunoSEQ multiplex PCR; TCRdb's copy has only in-frame clones and lacks some. The table has approximately 5,500 clones, about four fifths seen once. CDR1 is LNHDA, CDR2 SQIVND, per germline (reference sequence). J gave up 4 bases and V 3 bases, and 11 bases lay outside the gene matches. CDR3 length: 17 amino acids. Study conclusions and caveats: Among the clonotypes, public ones were uncommon and contracted or held stable on treatment. In comparison with age-matched healthy donors, baseline clonality was higher and tracked circulating CD8+ T-cell counts.

Sample: PBMCs, taken before ibrutinib treatment. V is TRBV19 and J is TRBJ1-2; 10 bases align to TRBD1. The source is a human donor with chronic lymphocytic leukemia. CDR3 sequence reads: CASSIGQGEGFAYGYTF. The CDR3 DNA reads as TGTGCCAGTAGTATCGGACAGGGGGAAGGTTTTGCCTATGGCTACACCTTC. The whole variable domain, filled in from reference TRBV19 and TRBJ1-2, reads DGGITQSPKYLFRKEGQNVTLSCEQNLNHDAMYWYRQDPGQGLRLIYYSQIVNDFQKGDIAEGYSVSREKKESFPLTVTSAQKNPTAFYLCASSIGQGEGFAYGYTFGSGTRLTVV.